This T cell receptor beta chain was captured by sequencing in a study of T cell responses to AZD1222 COVID-19 vaccine. V dropped 5 bases and J dropped 6; count of bases not matched to a gene: 7. Per germline, CDR1 SGHAT and CDR2 FQDESV (reference sequence). CDR3 length: 14 residues. TCRdb keeps only in-frame clones here, not all; method: immunoSEQ multiplex PCR. The table records 90,000 to 150,000 clones, 86% of them present only once. The starting material was peripheral blood, obtained 28 days after the second AZD1222 dose. This sequence joins TRBV11-1 and TRBJ1-2; the match to TRBD1 covers 9 bases. This receptor was obtained from an adult who received the AZD1222 COVID-19 vaccine. For the CDR3, the DNA is TGTGCCAGCAGCCTAATAGGGACAGGGAATGGCTACACCTTC. Translating gives CASSLIGTGNGYTF.